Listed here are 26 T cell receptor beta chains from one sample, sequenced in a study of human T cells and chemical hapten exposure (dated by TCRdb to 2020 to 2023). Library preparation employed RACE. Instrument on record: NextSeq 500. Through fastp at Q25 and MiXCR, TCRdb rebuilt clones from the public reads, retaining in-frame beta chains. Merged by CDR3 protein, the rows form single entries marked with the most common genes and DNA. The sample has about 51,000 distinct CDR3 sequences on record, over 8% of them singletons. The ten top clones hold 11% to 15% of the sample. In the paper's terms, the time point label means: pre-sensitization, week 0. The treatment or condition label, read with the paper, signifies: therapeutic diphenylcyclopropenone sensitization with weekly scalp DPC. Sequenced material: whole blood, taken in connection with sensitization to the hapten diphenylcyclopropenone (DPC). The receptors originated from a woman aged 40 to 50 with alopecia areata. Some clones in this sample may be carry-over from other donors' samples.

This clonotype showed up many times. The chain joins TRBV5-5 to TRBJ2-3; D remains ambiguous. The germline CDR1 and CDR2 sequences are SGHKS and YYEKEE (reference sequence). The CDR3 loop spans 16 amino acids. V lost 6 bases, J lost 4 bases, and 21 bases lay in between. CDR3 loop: CASIKSGSPRADTQYF. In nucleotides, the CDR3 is TGTGCCAGCATAAAGTCGGGTTCTCCAAGGGCAGATACGCAGTATTTT.

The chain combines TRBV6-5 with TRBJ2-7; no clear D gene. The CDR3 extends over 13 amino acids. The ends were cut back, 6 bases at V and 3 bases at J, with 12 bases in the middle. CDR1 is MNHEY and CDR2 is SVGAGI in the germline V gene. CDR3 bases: TGTGCCAGCAGACGTGGCAGCAACTACGAGCAGTACTTC. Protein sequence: CASRRGSNYEQYF.

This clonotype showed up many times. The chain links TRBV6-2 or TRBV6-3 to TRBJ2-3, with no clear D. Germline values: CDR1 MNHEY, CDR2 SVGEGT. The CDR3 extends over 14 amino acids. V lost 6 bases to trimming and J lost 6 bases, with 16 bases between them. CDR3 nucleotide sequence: TGTGCCAGCAGCCCCTCCAGCCGTATGGATACGCAGTATTTT. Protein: CASSPSSRMDTQYF.

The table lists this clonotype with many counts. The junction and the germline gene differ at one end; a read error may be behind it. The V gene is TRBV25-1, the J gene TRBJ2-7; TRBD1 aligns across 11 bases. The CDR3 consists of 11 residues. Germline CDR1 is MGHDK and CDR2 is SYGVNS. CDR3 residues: CASSAGTGGFF. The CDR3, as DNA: TGTGCCAGCAGTGCCGGGACAGGGGGTTTCTTC.

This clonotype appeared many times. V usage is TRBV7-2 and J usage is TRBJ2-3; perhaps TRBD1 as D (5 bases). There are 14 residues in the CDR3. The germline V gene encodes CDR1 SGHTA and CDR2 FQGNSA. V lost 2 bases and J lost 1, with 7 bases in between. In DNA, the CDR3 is TGTGCCAGCAGCTTAAGGGGCCGCACAGATACGCAGTATTTT. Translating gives CASSLRGRTDTQYF.

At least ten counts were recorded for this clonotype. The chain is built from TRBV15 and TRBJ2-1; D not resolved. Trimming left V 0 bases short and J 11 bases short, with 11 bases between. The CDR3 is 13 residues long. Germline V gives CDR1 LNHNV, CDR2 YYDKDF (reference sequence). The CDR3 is CATSRDQQAQQFF. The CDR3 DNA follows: TGTGCCACCAGCAGAGATCAGCAGGCCCAGCAGTTCTTC.

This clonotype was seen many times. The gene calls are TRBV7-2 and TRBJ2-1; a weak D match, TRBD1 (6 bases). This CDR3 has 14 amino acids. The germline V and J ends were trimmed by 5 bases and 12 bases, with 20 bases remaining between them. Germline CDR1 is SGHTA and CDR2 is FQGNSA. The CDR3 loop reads CASSPRQGTMTQFF. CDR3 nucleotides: TGTGCCAGCAGCCCCCGTCAGGGGACAATGACGCAGTTCTTC.

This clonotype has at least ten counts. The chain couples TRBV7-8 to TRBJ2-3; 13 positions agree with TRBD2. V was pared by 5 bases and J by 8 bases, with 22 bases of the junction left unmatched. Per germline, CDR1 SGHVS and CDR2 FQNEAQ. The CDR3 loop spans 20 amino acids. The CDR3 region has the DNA TGTGCCAGCAGCCCGAGGTCCGGGACTAGCGGGGCTAAGCTCGGGGGTACGCAGTATTTT. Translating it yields CASSPRSGTSGAKLGGTQYF. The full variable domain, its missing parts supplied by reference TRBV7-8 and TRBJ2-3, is GAGVSQSPRYKVAKRGQDVALRCDPISGHVSLFWYQQALGQGPEFLTYFQNEAQLDKSGLPSDRFFAERPEGSVSTLKIQRTQQEDSAVYLCASSPRSGTSGAKLGGTQYFGPGTRLTVL.

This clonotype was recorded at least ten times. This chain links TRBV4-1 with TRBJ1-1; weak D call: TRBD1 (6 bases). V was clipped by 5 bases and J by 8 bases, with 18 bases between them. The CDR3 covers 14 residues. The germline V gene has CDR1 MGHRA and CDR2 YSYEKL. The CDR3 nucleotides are TGCGCCAGCAGCGTTTTGAGGACAGCCCCCGAAGCTTTCTTT. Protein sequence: CASSVLRTAPEAFF.

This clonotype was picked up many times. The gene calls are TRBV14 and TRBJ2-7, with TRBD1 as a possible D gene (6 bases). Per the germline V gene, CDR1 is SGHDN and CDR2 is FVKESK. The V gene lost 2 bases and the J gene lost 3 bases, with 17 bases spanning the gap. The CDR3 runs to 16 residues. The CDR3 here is CASSQRFRTDHYEQYF. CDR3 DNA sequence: TGTGCCAGCAGCCAACGGTTCCGGACAGATCACTACGAGCAGTACTTC.

The CDR3 DNA reads TGTGCCAGCAGTTTTGCCTCTAGCGGGGGGGCTGCTAATGAGCAGTTCTTC. Translating gives CASSFASSGGAANEQFF. This chain uses TRBV12-3 or TRBV12-4 with TRBJ2-1, with 12 bases fitting TRBD2. J was trimmed by 7 bases and V by 3 bases; bases with no gene match: 10. The CDR3 extends over 17 amino acids.

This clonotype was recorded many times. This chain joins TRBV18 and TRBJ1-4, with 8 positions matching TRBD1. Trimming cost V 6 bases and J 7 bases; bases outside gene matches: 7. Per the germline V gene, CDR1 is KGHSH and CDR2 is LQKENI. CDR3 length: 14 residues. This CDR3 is CASSFGQGSEKLFF. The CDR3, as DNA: TGTGCCAGCTCGTTCGGACAGGGCAGTGAAAAACTGTTTTTT.

The CDR3: CASSFTQATNEKLFF. The CDR3 coding sequence is TGTGCCAGCAGCTTCACACAGGCGACTAATGAAAAACTGTTTTTT. The genes are TRBV9 and TRBJ1-4; tentative D call: TRBD1 (5 bases). The CDR3 runs to 15 residues. Germline-derived CDR1 and CDR2 are SGDLS and YYNGEE. Trimming removed 4 bases at V and 2 bases at J, with 12 bases between.

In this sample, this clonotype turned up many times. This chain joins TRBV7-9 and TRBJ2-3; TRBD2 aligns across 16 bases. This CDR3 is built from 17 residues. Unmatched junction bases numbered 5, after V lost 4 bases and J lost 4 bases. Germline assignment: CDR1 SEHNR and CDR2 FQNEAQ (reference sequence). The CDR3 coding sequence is TGTGCCAGCAGCTCGACGGGACTAGCGGGGGGGCCAGATACGCAGTATTTT. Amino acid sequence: CASSSTGLAGGPDTQYF.

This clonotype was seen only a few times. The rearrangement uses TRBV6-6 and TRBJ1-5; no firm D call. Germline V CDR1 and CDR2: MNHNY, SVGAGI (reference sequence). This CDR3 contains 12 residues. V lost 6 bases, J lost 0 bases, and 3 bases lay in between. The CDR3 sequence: CASRGSNQPQHF. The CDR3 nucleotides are TGTGCCAGCAGGGGTAGCAATCAGCCCCAGCATTTT.

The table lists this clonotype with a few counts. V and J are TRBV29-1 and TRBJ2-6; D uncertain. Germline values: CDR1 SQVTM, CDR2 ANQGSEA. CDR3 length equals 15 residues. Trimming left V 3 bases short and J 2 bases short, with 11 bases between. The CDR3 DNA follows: TGCAGCGTTGATGGTGGAGTCACTGGGGCCAACGTCCTGACTTTC. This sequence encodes CSVDGGVTGANVLTF.

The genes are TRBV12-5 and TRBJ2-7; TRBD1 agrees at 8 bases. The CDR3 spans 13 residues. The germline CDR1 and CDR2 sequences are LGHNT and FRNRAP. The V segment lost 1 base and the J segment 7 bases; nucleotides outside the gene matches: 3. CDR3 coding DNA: TGTGCTAGTGGTTTGGGGACAGGGTTTGAGCAGTACTTC. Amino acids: CASGLGTGFEQYF.

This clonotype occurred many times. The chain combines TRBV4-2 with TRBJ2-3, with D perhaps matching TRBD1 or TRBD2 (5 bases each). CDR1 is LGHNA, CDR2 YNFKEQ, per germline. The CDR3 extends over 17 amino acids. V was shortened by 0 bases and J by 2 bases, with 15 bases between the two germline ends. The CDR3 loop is CASSQDGAGTYTDTQYF. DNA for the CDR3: TGTGCCAGCAGCCAAGATGGGGCCGGGACCTACACAGATACGCAGTATTTT.

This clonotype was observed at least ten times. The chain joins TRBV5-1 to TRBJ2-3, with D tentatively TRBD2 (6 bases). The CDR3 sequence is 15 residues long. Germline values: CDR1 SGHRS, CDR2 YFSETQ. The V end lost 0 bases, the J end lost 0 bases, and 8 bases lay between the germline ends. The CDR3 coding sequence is TGCGCCAGCAGCTTGGAGGGGACTAGCACAGATACGCAGTATTTT. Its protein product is CASSLEGTSTDTQYF.

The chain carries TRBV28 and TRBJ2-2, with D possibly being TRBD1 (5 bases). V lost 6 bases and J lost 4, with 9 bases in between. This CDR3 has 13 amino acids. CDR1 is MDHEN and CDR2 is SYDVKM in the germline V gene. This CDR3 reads CASRNRLTGELFF. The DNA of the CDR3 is TGTGCCAGCAGAAACAGGCTCACCGGGGAGCTGTTTTTT.

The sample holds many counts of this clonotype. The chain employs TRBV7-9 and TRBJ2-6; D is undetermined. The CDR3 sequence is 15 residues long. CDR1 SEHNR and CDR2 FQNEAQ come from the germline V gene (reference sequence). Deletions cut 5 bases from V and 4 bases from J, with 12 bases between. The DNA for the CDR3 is TGTGCCAGCAGCATACGGACCGCCGGGGCCAACGTCCTGACTTTC. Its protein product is CASSIRTAGANVLTF.

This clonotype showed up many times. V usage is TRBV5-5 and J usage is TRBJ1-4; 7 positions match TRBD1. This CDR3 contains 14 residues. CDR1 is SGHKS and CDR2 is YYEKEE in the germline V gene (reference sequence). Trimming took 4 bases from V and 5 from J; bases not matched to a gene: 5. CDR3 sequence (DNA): TGTGCCAGCAGCCCGCGGGGACAGAATGAAAAACTGTTTTTT. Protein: CASSPRGQNEKLFF. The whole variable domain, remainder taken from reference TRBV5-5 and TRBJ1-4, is DAGVTQSPTHLIKTRGQQVTLRCSPISGHKSVSWYQQVLGQGPQFIFQYYEKEERGRGNFPDRFSARQFPNYSSELNVNALLLGDSALYLCASSPRGQNEKLFFGSGTQLSVL.

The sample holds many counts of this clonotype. The DNA of the CDR3 is TGTGCCACCAGCGGTGGGGGGGATGGCAATCAGCCCCAGCATTTT. This encodes CATSGGGDGNQPQHF. The chain is built from TRBV15 and TRBJ1-5, with D perhaps TRBD1 (5 bases). The CDR3 sequence is 15 residues long. Germline lookup yields CDR1 LNHNV and CDR2 YYDKDF (reference sequence). Trimming cost V 5 bases and J 2 bases, with 13 bases left between them.

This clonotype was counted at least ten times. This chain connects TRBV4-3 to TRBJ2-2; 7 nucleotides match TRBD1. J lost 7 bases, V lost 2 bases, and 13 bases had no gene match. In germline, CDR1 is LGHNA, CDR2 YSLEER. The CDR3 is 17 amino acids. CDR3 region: CASSQSGTARNGGELFF. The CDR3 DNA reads TGCGCCAGCAGCCAATCTGGGACAGCGAGAAATGGCGGGGAGCTGTTTTTT.

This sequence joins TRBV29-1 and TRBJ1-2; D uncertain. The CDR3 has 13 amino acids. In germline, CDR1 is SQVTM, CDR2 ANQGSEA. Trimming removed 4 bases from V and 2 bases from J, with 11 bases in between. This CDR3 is CSVVNWENYGYTF. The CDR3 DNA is TGCAGCGTTGTGAACTGGGAAAACTATGGCTACACCTTC.

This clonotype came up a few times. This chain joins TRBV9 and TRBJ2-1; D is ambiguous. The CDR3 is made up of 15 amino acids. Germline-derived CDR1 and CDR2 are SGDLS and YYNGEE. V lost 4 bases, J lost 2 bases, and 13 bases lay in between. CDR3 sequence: CASSPYAKPYNEQFF. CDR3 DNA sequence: TGTGCCAGCAGCCCCTATGCAAAACCCTACAATGAGCAGTTCTTC. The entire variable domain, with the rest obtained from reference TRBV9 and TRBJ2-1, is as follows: DSGVTQTPKHLITATGQRVTLRCSPRSGDLSVYWYQQSLDQGLQFLIQYYNGEERAKGNILERFSAQQFPDLHSELNLSSLELGDSALYFCASSPYAKPYNEQFFGPGTRLTVL.